Below, 6 T cell receptor beta chains from the same sample are listed, as sequenced in a study of blood T cell repertoires in COVID-19. TCRdb's table, derived via immunoSEQ multiplex PCR, lists solely in-frame clones and lacks some. The sample carries approximately 390,000 clones, around 90% recorded once. The sequenced sample was PBMCs or T cells enriched from blood (not recorded which). The origin of the receptors is a woman between 40 and 50 years old with acute COVID-19.

This clone has just one count. Other DNA variants within this sample encode the same CDR3. The CDR3, as DNA: TGTGCCAGCAGTTTAGGGACTGTCTATGGCTACACCTTC. Translating gives CASSLGTVYGYTF. The rearrangement links TRBV12-3 or TRBV12-4 to TRBJ1-2; no definite D call. V lost 1 base to trimming and J lost 4 bases, with 7 bases between them. The CDR3 length is 13 residues.

The V call is TRBV19, the J call TRBJ1-1; a possible D gene is TRBD1 (6 bases). The CDR3 loop spans 15 amino acids. CDR1 is LNHDA, CDR2 SQIVND, per germline (reference sequence). V lost 1 base, J lost 1 base, and 10 bases lay in between. DNA for the CDR3: TGTGCCAGTAGTATAGCCGGCAGGGGGAACACTGAAGCTTTCTTT. Translated: CASSIAGRGNTEAFF.

The V gene is TRBV5-1, the J gene TRBJ2-2; weak D call: TRBD1 (5 bases). This CDR3 has 16 amino acids. Trimming cost V 0 bases and J 5 bases, with 14 bases left between them. Germline V CDR1 and CDR2: SGHRS, YFSETQ. The CDR3 loop is CASSLASGYQTGELFF. The DNA for the CDR3 is TGCGCCAGCAGCTTGGCGTCAGGGTACCAGACCGGGGAGCTGTTTTTT.

In its sample, this clone was seen once. The V gene is TRBV29-1, the J gene TRBJ1-6, with a weak D call TRBD1 (5 bases). Trimming pared 4 bases from V and 7 bases from J, leaving 14 bases between. The germline V gene has CDR1 SQVTM and CDR2 ANQGSEA. The CDR3 length is 14 residues. CDR3 protein: CSVAEGRENSPLHF. The CDR3 DNA is TGCAGCGTTGCGGAGGGCAGGGAGAATTCACCCCTCCACTTT.

The J gene is TRBJ1-5, the V gene TRBV15, with a possible D match to TRBD1 (6 bases). V was cut by 0 bases and J by 8 bases, with 20 bases left in between. The CDR3 sequence is 17 residues long. The germline V gene encodes CDR1 LNHNV and CDR2 YYDKDF (reference sequence). Written as DNA, the CDR3 is TGTGCCACCAGCAGAGATGGAACAGGGAGGGGGTCTAAGCCCCAGCATTTT. Its translation is CATSRDGTGRGSKPQHF.

This clone was counted many times. J is TRBJ1-1 and V is TRBV7-9; a possible D gene is TRBD1 (6 bases). This CDR3 has 13 amino acids. CDR1 SEHNR and CDR2 FQNEAQ come from the germline V gene (reference sequence). With 8 bases removed from V and 7 bases from J, the gap between germline ends came to 17 bases. The chain's CDR3 is CASGGRGQGEAFF. The CDR3 bases are TGTGCCAGCGGGGGCAGGGGCCAAGGTGAAGCTTTCTTT.